A single sample is the source of the 11 T cell receptor beta chains below, sequenced in a study of CD8 T cells in Susac syndrome. RNA was extracted with the RNeasy kit, and a quantity of about 0.5 to 1 ug was reverse transcribed using random hexamers. TCRdb reprocessed the immunoSEQ multiplex PCR reads with MiXCR, giving one entry per CDR3 protein. The sample holds 200,000 to 250,000 distinct CDR3 sequences, 80% to 95% seen once. Sequenced material: CD8+ T cells from PBMCs. Receptors originate from a human donor with multiple sclerosis.

The V call is TRBV2, the J call TRBJ2-7, with 9 bases lining up with TRBD2. The CDR3 is 15 residues long. The J segment lost 0 bases and the V segment lost 5 bases, leaving 5 bases of the junction unmatched. Germline V gives CDR1 SNHLY, CDR2 FYNNEI. CDR3 DNA: TGTGCCAGCAGTTGGCCGGGACTAGCCTCCTACGAGCAGTACTTC. Protein sequence: CASSWPGLASYEQYF.

V gene TRBV4-3 combines with J gene TRBJ2-1, with 8 bases aligning to TRBD2. The CDR3 loop spans 16 amino acids. CDR1 and CDR2 (germline): LGHNA, YSLEER. V lost 4 bases, J lost 3 bases, and 8 bases stayed unmatched. This CDR3 reads CASSPLGGLGYNEQFF. The CDR3 DNA is TGCGCCAGCAGCCCCCTCGGGGGACTAGGCTACAATGAGCAGTTCTTC.

The gene calls are TRBV5-8 and TRBJ2-5; 10 nucleotides align to TRBD2. With 1 base clipped from V and 2 bases from J, the junction kept 2 bases outside the gene matches. The CDR3 runs to 15 residues. CDR1 SGHTS and CDR2 YDEGEE come from the germline V gene. The CDR3 loop reads CASSLLLAGQETQYF. As DNA, the CDR3 is TGTGCCAGCAGCTTGTTACTAGCGGGGCAAGAGACCCAGTACTTC.

CDR3 amino acids: CASSVEGRGTNEKLFF. CDR3 DNA sequence: TGTGCCAGCAGCGTAGAGGGACGGGGAACTAATGAAAAACTGTTTTTT. J is TRBJ1-4 and V is TRBV9; possibly TRBD1 for D (5 bases). The CDR3 is 16 amino acids. Germline loops: CDR1 SGDLS, CDR2 YYNGEE. V lost 0 bases and J 1 base, leaving 10 bases between the germline ends.

This clonotype came up once. The chain couples TRBV12-3 or TRBV12-4 to TRBJ1-2; 7 nucleotides align to TRBD1. V gave up 5 bases and J gave up 8 bases; unmatched junction bases: 20. CDR3 size: 17 residues. The CDR3 protein is CASSPETGLVPQGGYTF. CDR3 in DNA: TGTGCCAGCAGTCCTGAGACAGGGTTGGTTCCGCAGGGCGGCTACACCTTC.

The chain recombines TRBV20-1 with TRBJ1-2; no firm D call. V gave up 4 bases and J gave up 0 bases, with 6 bases separating them. This CDR3 is built from 12 residues. Looked up from germline, CDR1 is DFQATT and CDR2 is SNEGSKA (reference sequence). DNA of the CDR3: TGCAGTGCTAAACAAGCTAACTATGGCTACACCTTC. It yields the protein CSAKQANYGYTF.

The chain joins TRBV6-6 to TRBJ1-6; D is undetermined. CDR1 is MNHNY and CDR2 is SVGAGI in the germline V gene (reference sequence). CDR3 length equals 12 residues. With 7 bases removed from V and 10 bases from J, the gap between germline ends came to 11 bases. DNA for the CDR3: TGTGCCAGCAATCAGACACCCTCACCCCTCCACTTT. Translating gives CASNQTPSPLHF.

The rearrangement links TRBV2 to TRBJ1-5; a weak D match, TRBD1 (5 bases). The CDR3 totals 15 residues. V dropped 6 bases and J dropped 1 base, with 13 bases sitting between them. Germline CDR1 reads SNHLY; CDR2 reads FYNNEI. Here the CDR3 reads CASRRGRVSNQPQHF. CDR3 nucleotides: TGTGCCAGCAGGAGGGGCAGGGTGAGCAATCAGCCCCAGCATTTT. Full variable domain (rest looked up from reference TRBV2 and TRBJ1-5): EPEVTQTPSHQVTQMGQEVILRCVPISNHLYFYWYRQILGQKVEFLVSFYNNEISEKSEIFDDQFSVERPDGSNFTLKIRSTKLEDSAMYFCASRRGRVSNQPQHFGDGTRLSIL.

The CDR3 loop reads CASSFSDRSYEQYF. The CDR3 DNA reads as TGTGCCAGCAGTTTTTCGGACAGGTCTTACGAGCAGTACTTC. V gene TRBV12-3 or TRBV12-4 combines with J gene TRBJ2-7; 7 bases match TRBD1. With V trimmed by 3 bases and J by 4 bases, 6 bases remained unmatched. The CDR3 has 14 amino acids.

The gene calls are TRBV6-2 or TRBV6-3 and TRBJ2-7, with D tentatively TRBD1 (5 bases). Germline loops: CDR1 MNHEY, CDR2 SVGEGT. The CDR3 has 17 amino acids. Between the trimmed V and J ends, which lost 4 bases and 2 bases, there was a span of 21 bases. The CDR3: CASSSAGFYATAYEQYF. In DNA form, the CDR3 reads TGTGCCAGCAGTTCGGCAGGGTTTTATGCGACCGCCTACGAGCAGTACTTC.

This clonotype appeared once. The gene calls are TRBV25-1 and TRBJ2-1; weak D call: TRBD2 (5 bases). Germline CDR1 and CDR2: MGHDK and SYGVNS. V lost 3 bases and J lost 6, with 15 bases in between. This CDR3 is 15 amino acids long. The CDR3 reads CASSDVASSGNEQFF. The DNA for the CDR3 is TGTGCCAGCAGTGATGTAGCCTCGAGCGGCAATGAGCAGTTCTTC.